Presented here are 26 T cell receptor beta chains from one specimen sequenced in a study of blood T cell repertoires in COVID-19. Data came from immunoSEQ multiplex PCR; TCRdb stores just in-frame clones and leaves some out. The sample lists tens of thousands of clones; roughly 85% were seen once. Specimen: peripheral blood. All receptors derive from a human donor in a cohort sampled during active COVID-19.

CDR3 bases: TGTGCCAGCAGTTATGCAGGGGCTGGGGCCAACGTCCTGACTTTC. It translates to CASSYAGAGANVLTF. The V call is TRBV6-5, the J call TRBJ2-6, with a possible D match to TRBD1 (6 bases). The CDR3 covers 15 residues. Per the germline V gene, CDR1 is MNHEY and CDR2 is SVGAGI. V was pared by 3 bases and J by 2 bases, with 8 bases between.

The rearrangement links TRBV18 to TRBJ2-5; D possibly corresponds to TRBD1 (5 bases). In germline, CDR1 is KGHSH, CDR2 LQKENI. CDR3 length: 13 residues. Trimming cost V 3 bases and J 5 bases, with 10 bases left between them. The CDR3 region is CASSPGAVETQYF. DNA for the CDR3: TGTGCCAGCTCACCTGGGGCCGTGGAGACCCAGTACTTC.

The chain is built from TRBV11-2 and TRBJ1-1; D ambiguous. V lost 2 bases, J lost 8 bases, and 9 bases lay in between. Germline CDR1 reads SGHAT; CDR2 reads FQNNGV. There are 12 residues in the CDR3. The CDR3: CASSLSTREAFF. In DNA form, the CDR3 reads TGTGCCAGCAGCTTATCAACGAGAGAAGCTTTCTTT. Full variable domain (missing parts from reference TRBV11-2 and TRBJ1-1): EAGVAQSPRYKIIEKRQSVAFWCNPISGHATLYWYQQILGQGPKLLIQFQNNGVVDDSQLPKDRFSAERLKGVDSTLKIQPAKLEDSAVYLCASSLSTREAFFGQGTRLTVV.

The chain uses TRBV2 and TRBJ2-1, with D perhaps matching TRBD1 (6 bases). CDR1 SNHLY and CDR2 FYNNEI come from the germline V gene. The CDR3 covers 16 residues. V lost 4 bases to trimming and J lost 12 bases, with 25 bases between them. The CDR3 nucleotides read TGTGCCAGCAGTGTAACCTGGGACACCAGAACGGATTTGCAGTTCTTC. The encoded protein is CASSVTWDTRTDLQFF.

This sequence joins TRBV7-2 and TRBJ1-5; 7 bases line up with TRBD1. Germline V lookup: CDR1 SGHTA, CDR2 FQGNSA. Trimming at V came to 5 bases and at J to 3 bases, leaving 7 bases not matched to a gene. CDR3 size: 15 residues. The DNA of the CDR3 is TGTGCCAGCAGCGCGGACAGGACAAACAATCAGCCCCAGCATTTT. Its translation: CASSADRTNNQPQHF.

V and J are TRBV5-4 and TRBJ1-1, with TRBD1 matching 11 bases. The length of the CDR3 is 13 residues. CDR1 and CDR2 (germline): SGHNT, YYREEE (reference sequence). Trimming at V came to 1 base and at J to 10 bases, leaving 3 bases not matched to a gene. DNA of the CDR3: TGTGCCAGCAGCTTGCAGGGACAGGGGGGAGCTTTCTTT. Residues: CASSLQGQGGAFF.

The CDR3 bases are TGTGCCAGCATGGACGGGAGCTCCTACGAGCAGTACTTC. It yields the protein CASMDGSSYEQYF. This chain connects TRBV2 to TRBJ2-7, with D perhaps matching TRBD2 (6 bases). Germline V gene data show CDR1 as SNHLY and CDR2 as FYNNEI. The CDR3 loop spans 13 amino acids. Trimming pared 7 bases from V and 0 bases from J, leaving 10 bases between.

This chain uses TRBV3-1 (or the pseudogene TRBV3-2) with TRBJ2-1, with 11 bases identical to TRBD2. The CDR3 contains 16 residues. Germline V gene lookup returns CDR1 LGHDT and CDR2 YNNKEL (reference sequence). Losses at the gene ends were 3 bases for V and 2 bases for J; bases not matched to a gene: 3. CDR3 protein: CASSHQLAGAYNEQFF. The CDR3, as DNA: TGTGCCAGCAGCCACCAACTAGCGGGGGCCTACAATGAGCAGTTCTTC.

This clone was detected a few times. The rearrangement joins TRBV19 to TRBJ1-3; D might be TRBD1 (6 bases). The V gene's germline CDR1 is LNHDA and CDR2 SQIVND (reference sequence). The CDR3 totals 15 residues. Trimming cost V 5 bases and J 1 base, with 12 bases left between them. The CDR3 here is CASSGNRASGNTIYF. CDR3 sequence (DNA): TGTGCCAGTAGTGGGAACAGGGCATCTGGAAACACCATATATTTT.

The chain combines TRBV7-2 with TRBJ2-1; possibly TRBD1 for D (5 bases). Trimming cost V 3 bases and J 12 bases, with 15 bases left between them. This CDR3 region has 13 residues. The germline V gene encodes CDR1 SGHTA and CDR2 FQGNSA. The CDR3, as DNA: TGTGCCAGCAGCTTGGCTATACAGGCAGTGCAGTTCTTC. Translated, it gives CASSLAIQAVQFF.

This chain joins TRBV7-6 and TRBJ2-1, with 16 bases identical to TRBD2. V gave up 1 base and J gave up 0 bases; unmatched junction bases: 3. This CDR3 is 19 amino acids long. The germline CDR1 and CDR2 sequences are SGHVS and FNYEAQ. The CDR3 sequence: CASSLVGTSGGASYNEQFF. The CDR3 DNA follows: TGTGCCAGCAGCTTAGTAGGGACTAGCGGGGGGGCCTCCTACAATGAGCAGTTCTTC.

The gene calls are TRBV3-1 (or the pseudogene TRBV3-2) and TRBJ1-1, with 10 positions matching TRBD1. Germline V gives CDR1 LGHDT, CDR2 YNNKEL (reference sequence). V lost 8 bases, J lost 4 bases, and 7 bases stayed unmatched. The CDR3 spans 14 residues. In DNA, the CDR3 is TGTGCCAGCCCCCTGGGACAGGGGACCACTGAAGCTTTCTTT. It specifies CASPLGQGTTEAFF.

The chain carries TRBV4-1 and TRBJ2-7; D might be TRBD1 (6 bases). The CDR3 is 15 residues long. Trimming pared 2 bases from V and 0 bases from J, leaving 11 bases between. The germline V gene encodes CDR1 MGHRA and CDR2 YSYEKL. This chain's CDR3 is CASSQILDSSYEQYF. The CDR3 coding sequence is TGCGCCAGCAGCCAAATCCTGGACAGCTCCTACGAGCAGTACTTC.

The chain uses TRBV6-4 and TRBJ1-3; D is unclear. Germline loops: CDR1 MRHNA, CDR2 SNTAGT. This CDR3 has 17 residues. V was trimmed by 0 bases and J by 0 bases, leaving 12 bases between them. The CDR3 DNA follows: TGTGCCAGCAGTGACTCGCGTCAGGCGATCTCTGGAAACACCATATATTTT. Encoded protein: CASSDSRQAISGNTIYF.

This chain connects TRBV6-5 to TRBJ1-5, with D possibly TRBD1 on 6 matching bases. This CDR3 has 16 amino acids. The germline V and J ends were trimmed by 0 bases and 1 base, with 10 bases remaining between them. CDR1 MNHEY and CDR2 SVGAGI come from the germline V gene. The CDR3 nucleotides are TGTGCCAGCAGTTACTCTCACAGGGAGAGCAATCAGCCCCAGCATTTT. Its translation: CASSYSHRESNQPQHF.

This clone was counted a single time. The chain recombines TRBV2 with TRBJ1-2; the match to TRBD1 covers 7 bases. The length of the CDR3 is 13 residues. J was trimmed by 3 bases and V by 3 bases; bases with no gene match: 1. CDR1 and CDR2 (germline): SNHLY, FYNNEI. CDR3 coding DNA: TGTGCCAGCAGTGAGGGGACAGACTATGGCTACACCTTC. Its translation is CASSEGTDYGYTF.

The sample holds one count of this clone. The J gene is TRBJ2-5, the V gene TRBV6-5, with TRBD2 matching 13 bases. J lost 2 bases, V lost 2 bases, and 2 bases had no gene match. Germline CDR1 and CDR2: MNHEY and SVGAGI. The CDR3 is 16 residues long. The CDR3 is CASSYVLAGGQETQYF. The CDR3 DNA sequence: TGTGCCAGCAGTTACGTACTAGCGGGGGGGCAAGAGACCCAGTACTTC.

The chain couples TRBV4-3 to TRBJ1-2; 8 bases fit TRBD1. The length of the CDR3 is 13 residues. Trimming cost V 4 bases and J 5 bases; bases outside gene matches: 3. Germline V gene data show CDR1 as LGHNA and CDR2 as YSLEER. CDR3 sequence reads: CASSRDRLYGYTF. CDR3 bases: TGCGCCAGCAGCCGGGACAGGCTTTATGGCTACACCTTC.

The V and J genes are TRBV10-3 and TRBJ2-7; 7 nucleotides match TRBD2. The CDR3 loop spans 14 amino acids. The germline CDR1 and CDR2 sequences are ENHRY and SYGVKD. J was trimmed by 3 bases and V by 7 bases; bases with no gene match: 9. CDR3 protein: CAITDPAGNYEQYF. CDR3 coding DNA: TGTGCCATCACTGACCCAGCGGGAAACTACGAGCAGTACTTC.

This clone was seen only a few times. The chain couples TRBV6-2 or TRBV6-3 to TRBJ1-5, with D hard to call. Trimming took off 6 bases at V and 9 bases at J, with 18 bases between the two ends. The CDR3 totals 14 residues. Germline CDR1 reads MNHEY; CDR2 reads SVGEGT. Here the CDR3 reads CASSQPDSSWPQHF. The CDR3 region has the DNA TGTGCCAGCAGCCAACCGGACTCCTCATGGCCCCAGCATTTT.

This clone was seen once. This chain connects TRBV18 to TRBJ1-2, with 9 bases that match TRBD1. This CDR3 has 15 amino acids. Germline values: CDR1 KGHSH, CDR2 LQKENI. The trim removed 3 bases at V and 0 bases at J, leaving 2 bases unmatched. CDR3 loop: CASSPGTGTNYGYTF. The CDR3 DNA sequence: TGTGCCAGCTCACCCGGGACAGGGACTAACTATGGCTACACCTTC.

The V call is TRBV6-2 or TRBV6-3, the J call TRBJ2-5, with 16 bases fitting TRBD2. This CDR3 has 18 residues. Trimming at V came to 5 bases and at J to 3 bases, leaving 9 bases not matched to a gene. Per the germline V gene, CDR1 is MNHEY and CDR2 is SVGEGT. CDR3 coding DNA: TGTGCCAGCAGTCCCGCAGGGACTAGCGGGGGGGCCAAAGAGACCCAGTACTTC. It codes for CASSPAGTSGGAKETQYF.

The V and J genes are TRBV30 and TRBJ2-7; 7 bases are shared with TRBD1. Germline CDR1 reads GTSNPN; CDR2 reads SVGIG (reference sequence). After removal of 0 bases from V and 0 bases from J, the junction contained 5 bases not matched to a gene. The length of the CDR3 is 15 residues. CDR3 bases: TGTGCCTGGAGTGTACGGACAGGAAGCTCCTACGAGCAGTACTTC. Translated, it gives CAWSVRTGSSYEQYF.

The chain combines TRBV7-2 with TRBJ2-5, with 7 bases lining up with TRBD2. The CDR3 has 15 residues. After removal of 1 base from V and 0 bases from J, the junction contained 2 bases not matched to a gene. The V gene's germline CDR1 is SGHTA and CDR2 FQGNSA. The CDR3 loop reads CASSLVGGYQETQYF. The DNA for the CDR3 is TGTGCCAGCAGCTTAGTGGGGGGGTACCAAGAGACCCAGTACTTC.

The rearrangement uses TRBV24-1 and TRBJ2-1, with D possibly being TRBD1 (7 bases). The CDR3 runs to 14 residues. Germline CDR1 and CDR2: KGHDR and SFDVKD. Trimming took 4 bases from V and 5 from J, leaving 11 bases between them. The CDR3 sequence: CATSDRRGDNEQFF. The CDR3 DNA follows: TGTGCCACCAGTGACCGCAGGGGGGACAATGAGCAGTTCTTC.

The V gene is TRBV4-1, the J gene TRBJ2-3; 9 bases match TRBD2. The CDR3 runs to 19 residues. Trimming removed 0 bases from V and 2 bases from J; junction bases left unmatched: 12. Germline-derived CDR1 and CDR2 are MGHRA and YSYEKL. CDR3: CASSQERGGLAGSTDTQYF. The CDR3 DNA reads as TGCGCCAGCAGCCAAGAGAGGGGAGGGCTAGCGGGATCCACAGATACGCAGTATTTT.